The entry below gives a single T cell receptor (beta chain) sequence along with its context. The antigen remains undetermined. RNA transcripts were the source from which TCR beta CDR3 regions were amplified. RT-PCR was first run with HTBI primers, then multiplex PCR in a second round. One entry per CDR3 protein results from TCRdb running MiXCR on the multiplex PCR reads. The data show roughly 610,000 distinct CDR3 sequences, about 24% seen once. The data derive from a study of Graves' ophthalmopathy and Graves' hyperthyroidism. Across the whole study: Samples of peripheral blood were obtained at initial diagnosis, prior to treatment of any kind. General study points: The blood repertoire also included most expanded thyroid clonotypes above 0.001 frequency.

CDR1 and CDR2 (germline): PRHDT, FYEKMQ (reference sequence). The V gene lost 0 bases and the J gene lost 3 bases, with 21 bases spanning the gap. The CDR3 contains 18 residues. Hyperthyroidism patients were newly diagnosed, ill under 2 months, and aged 18 to 65 years. Isolation of PBMCs was performed using around 9.5 ml of fresh peripheral blood. This TCR was sampled from a woman aged 18-35 years with stable Graves' hyperthyroidism. Some clones in this sample may be carry-over from other donors' samples. The sample was peripheral blood. The chain couples TRBV13 to TRBJ2-7; D is possibly TRBD1 or TRBD2 (5 bases each). The CDR3 loop is CASSLGWDEEERNYEQYF. Written as DNA, the CDR3 is TGTGCCAGCAGCTTAGGGTGGGACGAGGAGGAGAGGAACTACGAGCAGTACTTC.